Listed below are T cell receptor beta chains from one sample, sequenced in a study of PD-L1 blockade in urothelial cancer. Generated by immunoSEQ multiplex PCR, the TCRdb table keeps only in-frame clones and is missing some. The table records about 72,000 clones, almost 90% of them present only once. The starting material was PBMCs, obtained around atezolizumab (anti-PD-L1) treatment. Receptors were obtained from a man in his 70s with urothelial cancer. CDR3s leave out the opening cysteine and the closing phenylalanine or tryptophan. Some rows have no size entry. The others give once, few or many, or a class for an expanded clone.

V gene,J gene,clone size,CDR3 protein
TRBV10-3,TRBJ2-7,NA,AISSILGRDSFYEQY
TRBV6-1,TRBJ2-6,NA,ALEGAPGANVLT
TRBV10-1,TRBJ2-7,NA,ASRVRTGPFNEQY
TRBV11-1,TRBJ2-2,NA,ASSLGRAGELF
TRBV5-1,TRBJ1-2,few,ASSETGDGYT
TRBV20-1,TRBJ2-3,once,RASGTDTQY
TRBV10-2,TRBJ1-2,NA,ASSGLDGYT
TRBV5-1,TRBJ2-3,NA,ASSVPTGDVDTQY
TRBV5-4,TRBJ2-1,once,ASSLAGTSSYNEQF
TRBV4-1,TRBJ2-3,NA,ASSQDLTVSDTQY
TRBV6-1,TRBJ1-4,NA,ASSDRQGKAEKLF
TRBV9,TRBJ2-1,once,ASTPWDSYYNEQF
TRBV19,TRBJ2-7,NA,ASSDRDRGSYEQY
TRBV27,TRBJ2-1,NA,ASSLGPFNNEQF
TRBV5-4,TRBJ2-5,NA,ASSHADYQETQY
TRBV5-1,TRBJ2-2,NA,ASSPRQDGGELF
TRBV27,TRBJ2-7,NA,ASSFRAGDSYEQY
TRBV7-3,TRBJ2-2,NA,ASSLEVAGELF
TRBV5-1,TRBJ2-7,NA,ASSSPGLAGSYEQY
TRBV28,TRBJ2-2,NA,ASGGTPNTGELF
TRBV19,TRBJ2-2,NA,ASSHRALELF
TRBV2,TRBJ2-7,NA,ASTGTGGYEQY
TRBV5-1,TRBJ1-4,NA,ASSLGQRNEKLF
TRBV6-1,TRBJ2-7,NA,ASRGTASSYEQY
TRBV7-8,TRBJ2-7,NA,ASSLTGAREQY
TRBV4-2,TRBJ2-1,NA,ASSPSGRAANEQF
TRBV7-2,TRBJ2-1,NA,ASSLAPAGQF
TRBV27,TRBJ2-1,NA,ASRLNRVQNEQF
TRBV2,TRBJ1-2,NA,ASSESSASGRGSNYGYT
TRBV7-7,TRBJ2-2,NA,ASSQQGAGELF
TRBV7-3,TRBJ2-2,NA,ASSAEVGELF
TRBV19,TRBJ2-7,NA,ASRGIGADSYEQY
TRBV7-2,TRBJ2-3,NA,ASSFTDAGGPADTQY
TRBV4-1,TRBJ2-1,once,ASSLVILVEQF
TRBV11-2,TRBJ2-2,NA,ASSPGGGANTGELF
TRBV19,TRBJ1-2,NA,ASSSQGANYGYT
TRBV5-1,TRBJ2-7,NA,ASRTDRGREQY
TRBV7-9,TRBJ2-3,once,ASSSVGTGTDTQY
TRBV28,TRBJ1-2,once,ASSSAGYGYT
TRBV7-2,TRBJ2-1,NA,ASSSLAGGRGEQF
TRBV30,TRBJ2-7,NA,AWSVPGLAGAGEQY
TRBV6-5,TRBJ2-2,NA,ASRRDSYTGELF
TRBV28,TRBJ2-7,NA,ASSLAGVATSSYEQY
TRBV5-4,TRBJ2-1,NA,ASSLGTSGRPTNEQF
TRBV7-9,TRBJ1-2,NA,ASSTRLTGGDYGYT
TRBV5-1,TRBJ2-7,NA,ASSLGLVPSSYEQY
TRBV5-1,TRBJ2-1,NA,ASSLEQGYNEQF
TRBV5-4,TRBJ2-2,NA,ASSLGLAGASTGELF